One T cell receptor (beta chain) is described in this entry. This CDR3 has 16 amino acids. CDR1 and CDR2 (germline): GTSNPN, SVGIG (reference sequence). Unmatched junction bases numbered 9, after V lost 0 bases and J lost 4 bases. Sequencing was performed with immunoSEQ multiplex PCR; in TCRdb, only in-frame clones are kept and a portion is missing. The table shows over 150,000 clones, with around 86% occurring only once. This specimen belongs to a study of blood T cell repertoires in COVID-19. The material sequenced was peripheral blood. The genes are TRBV30 and TRBJ1-1, with 9 nucleotides matching TRBD1. The sequence came from a man between 35 and 55 years old with active or convalescent COVID-19. DNA for the CDR3: TGTGCCTGGAGTGTAGGGTACAGGGGGCGCAGCACTGAAGCTTTCTTT. As protein: CAWSVGYRGRSTEAFF.